This T cell receptor (beta chain) was recorded in a study of cytomegalovirus exposure and HLA in healthy donors. Study-level findings and limits: There were several of the most significant clusters that appeared linked to common viral pathogens in a later analysis. No immune exposure information besides CMV serostatus was available. What was likely a sequencing artifact was a cluster of highly shared sequence variants. Across donors, most TCRs were seen rarely, yet some public ones were widespread.

With 60 Vbeta and 13 Jbeta primers, the PCR was carried out. Profiling relied on immunoSEQ multiplex PCR, and the TCRdb table lists in-frame clones only, not all of them. This sample contains 140,000 to 150,000 clones. The trim removed 2 bases at V and 0 bases at J, leaving 3 bases unmatched. There are 16 residues in the CDR3. Germline V gene sequence: CDR1 WNHNN, CDR2 SYGVQD (reference sequence). As to this clone: Its antigen remains unidentified.

This clonotype was obtained from a male donor in good health and CMV-seronegative. The gene calls are TRBV10-1 and TRBJ2-3; 9 bases map to TRBD2. Sequences were obtained from PBMCs. This CDR3 reads CASSEAGGPSTDTQYF. The CDR3 DNA sequence: TGCGCCAGCAGTGAGGCGGGAGGGCCTAGCACAGATACGCAGTATTTT.